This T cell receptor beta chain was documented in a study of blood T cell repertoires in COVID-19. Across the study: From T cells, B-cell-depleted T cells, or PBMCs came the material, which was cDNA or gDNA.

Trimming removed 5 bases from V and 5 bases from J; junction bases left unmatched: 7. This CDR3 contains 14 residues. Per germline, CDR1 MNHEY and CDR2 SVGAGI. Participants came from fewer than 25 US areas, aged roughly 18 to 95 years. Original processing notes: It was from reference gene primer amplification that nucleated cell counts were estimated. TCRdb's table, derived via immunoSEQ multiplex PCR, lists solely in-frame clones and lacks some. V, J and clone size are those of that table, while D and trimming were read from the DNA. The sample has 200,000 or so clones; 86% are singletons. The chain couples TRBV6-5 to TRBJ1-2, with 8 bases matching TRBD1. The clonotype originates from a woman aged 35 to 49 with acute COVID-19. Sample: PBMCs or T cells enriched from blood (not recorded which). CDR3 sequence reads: CASSHPTGAYGYTF. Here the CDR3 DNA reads TGTGCCAGCAGTCACCCGACAGGGGCGTATGGCTACACCTTC.